This TCR beta chain was found in a study of blood T cell repertoires in COVID-19. At the level of the study: The samples span acute and convalescent COVID-19 from the United States, Italy and Spain. T cells, B-cell-depleted T cells, or PBMCs provided the cDNA or gDNA that served as material.

As originally analysed: From reference gene primer amplification, estimates of nucleated cell counts were derived. Using immunoSEQ multiplex PCR, the repertoire was profiled, and TCRdb retains in-frame clones only, with some absent. The D gene and trimming were derived from the DNA, and the V and J assignments and clone size from that table. The table lists 300,000 to 400,000 clones, about 89% of them singletons. The CDR3 consists of 16 residues. Germline lookup yields CDR1 ENHRY and CDR2 SYGVKD. Trimming cost V 2 bases and J 4 bases; bases outside gene matches: 9. Seattle patients were enrolled while actively infected and followed longitudinally. This clone was seen more than once but under ten times.

This chain links TRBV10-3 with TRBJ1-1, with 8 bases fitting TRBD1. The sample was peripheral blood. The receptor was derived from an older woman with COVID-19, enrolled during active disease. CDR3 DNA sequence: TGTGCCATCAGTGAGCGAGACAGGGGTCGGGGCACTGAAGCTTTCTTT. Translated, it gives CAISERDRGRGTEAFF.